Shown below are 8 T cell receptor beta chains from a single sample sequenced in a study of blood T cells in healthy people across ages. Primers used in a second PCR of about 7 to 11 cycles were a sample-barcoded 5' primer and a J-beta primer mix. MiXCR, applied by TCRdb to the 5' RACE reads, yields one record per CDR3 protein. The sample holds around 1,600,000 distinct CDR3 sequences, 40% to 45% seen once. Sequencing was performed on blood. These receptors originate from a woman aged 18-29 years in good health.

The J gene is TRBJ2-7, the V gene TRBV20-1; the match to TRBD2 covers 8 bases. The J call may be wrong; the DNA end is better matched by TRBJ2-5. CDR1 and CDR2 from the germline V gene are DFQATT and SNEGSKA (reference sequence). The CDR3 is made up of 14 amino acids. The CDR3 loop is CSAPYRGGPETQYF. The DNA for the CDR3 is TGCAGTGCCCCTTACCGGGGGGGGCCAGAGACCCAGTACTTC.

This clonotype was found many times. The chain combines TRBV9 with TRBJ2-1, with TRBD1 matching over 8 bases. This CDR3 comprises 13 residues. The germline V gene encodes CDR1 SGDLS and CDR2 YYNGEE. V shed 4 bases and J 7 bases; nucleotides not matched to a gene: 4. The CDR3 loop reads CASSFRGLNEQFF. CDR3 DNA sequence: TGTGCCAGCAGCTTCAGGGGGCTGAATGAGCAGTTCTTC.

This clonotype was observed a few times. The V call is TRBV4-2, the J call TRBJ2-2, with D hard to call. The CDR3 runs to 13 residues. Between the trimmed V and J ends, which lost 8 bases and 0 bases, there was a span of 7 bases. The germline gives CDR1 LGHNA, CDR2 YNFKEQ. In nucleotides, the CDR3 is TGTGCCAGCCTACTCACGAACACCGGGGAGCTGTTTTTT. It translates to CASLLTNTGELFF.

The chain links TRBV7-9 to TRBJ2-3; D gene unclear. From germline, CDR1 is SEHNR and CDR2 FQNEAQ (reference sequence). The CDR3 covers 13 residues. V was cut by 1 base and J by 7 bases, with 9 bases left in between. CDR3 region: CASSLVRDNTQYF. As DNA, the CDR3 is TGTGCCAGCAGCTTAGTAAGGGATAATACGCAGTATTTT.

This chain links TRBV7-3 with TRBJ2-1; TRBD2 aligns across 12 bases. The germline gives CDR1 SGHTA, CDR2 FQGTGA. The CDR3 consists of 16 residues. V lost 5 bases and J lost 3; bases outside the gene matches: 5. In DNA form, the CDR3 reads TGTGCCAGCAGCACGGGACTAGCGGGTTTCTACAATGAGCAGTTCTTC. It codes for CASSTGLAGFYNEQFF. Drawing the rest from reference TRBV7-3 and TRBJ2-1, the complete variable domain is GAGVSQTPSNKVTEKGKYVELRCDPISGHTALYWYRQSLGQGPEFLIYFQGTGAADDSGLPNDRFFAVRPEGSVSTLKIQRTERGDSAVYLCASSTGLAGFYNEQFFGPGTRLTVL.

The table lists this clonotype with a few counts. The chain recombines TRBV7-2 with TRBJ2-7, with a possible D match to TRBD1 (6 bases). Looked up from germline, CDR1 is SGHTA and CDR2 is FQGNSA. The CDR3 is made up of 16 amino acids. V was shortened by 2 bases and J by 2 bases, with 16 bases between the two germline ends. The CDR3 sequence is CASSLQSGQKAYEQYF. The CDR3 bases are TGTGCCAGCAGCTTACAAAGCGGACAGAAAGCCTACGAGCAGTACTTC.

V usage is TRBV6-1 and J usage is TRBJ2-3, with no clear D. CDR3 length: 15 residues. Germline V lookup: CDR1 MNHNS, CDR2 SASEGT. Deletions cut 1 base from V and 4 bases from J, with 12 bases between. The CDR3 nucleotides are TGTGCCAGCAGTGAAGGAGCAAGTGACTCAGATACGCAGTATTTT. Translating gives CASSEGASDSDTQYF.

This clonotype was observed a handful of times. This chain connects TRBV29-1 to TRBJ1-1, with unresolved D. Deletions cut 4 bases from V and 6 bases from J, with 6 bases between. Germline V gene sequence: CDR1 SQVTM, CDR2 ANQGSEA. CDR3 size: 10 residues. The CDR3 loop reads CSVAHAEAFF. The CDR3 nucleotides read TGCAGCGTTGCCCACGCTGAAGCTTTCTTT.